The clone carrying this T cell receptor beta chain came up once. The data are from a study of cytomegalovirus exposure and HLA in healthy donors. PCR primers comprised 60 Vbeta and 13 Jbeta primers. The protocol was immunoSEQ multiplex PCR, while the TCRdb copy is restricted to in-frame clones and leaves out a portion. The sample has 150,000 to 200,000 clones, about 75% seen once. Per the germline V gene, CDR1 is SGDLS and CDR2 is YYNGEE. This CDR3 comprises 13 residues. The ends were cut back, 1 base at V and 6 bases at J, with 9 bases in the middle. This sequence was found in a female donor in good health and CMV-seronegative. The chain combines TRBV9 with TRBJ2-3; no reliable D call. The sequencing sample was made of PBMCs. DNA for the CDR3: TGTGCCAGCAGCGTAACGTTCGCGGATACGCAGTATTTT. This codes for CASSVTFADTQYF.